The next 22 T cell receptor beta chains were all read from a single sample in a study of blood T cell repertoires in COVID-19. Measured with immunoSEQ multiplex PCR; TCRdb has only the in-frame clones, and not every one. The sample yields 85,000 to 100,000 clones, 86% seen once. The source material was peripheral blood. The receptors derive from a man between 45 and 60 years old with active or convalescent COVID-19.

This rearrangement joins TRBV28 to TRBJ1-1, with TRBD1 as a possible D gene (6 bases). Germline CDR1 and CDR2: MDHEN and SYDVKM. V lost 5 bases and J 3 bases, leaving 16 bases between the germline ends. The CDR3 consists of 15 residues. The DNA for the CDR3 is TGTGCCAGCAGTCCCTCCGGGACACTAGACACTGAAGCTTTCTTT. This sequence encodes CASSPSGTLDTEAFF.

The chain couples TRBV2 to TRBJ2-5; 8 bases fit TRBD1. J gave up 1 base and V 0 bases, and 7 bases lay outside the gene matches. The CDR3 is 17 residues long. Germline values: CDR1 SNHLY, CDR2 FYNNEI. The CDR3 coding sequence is TGTGCCAGCAGTGAAGCGTTTGGACAGGGTGCCCAAGAGACCCAGTACTTC. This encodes CASSEAFGQGAQETQYF.

CDR3: CASSIRGSPERTEAFF. The CDR3 nucleotides read TGTGCCAGTAGTATACGGGGGTCCCCCGAGAGGACTGAAGCTTTCTTT. V usage is TRBV19 and J usage is TRBJ1-1; possible D gene TRBD1, 5 bases. This CDR3 contains 16 residues. Trimming took off 2 bases at V and 5 bases at J, with 18 bases between the two ends. Germline loops: CDR1 LNHDA, CDR2 SQIVND (reference sequence).

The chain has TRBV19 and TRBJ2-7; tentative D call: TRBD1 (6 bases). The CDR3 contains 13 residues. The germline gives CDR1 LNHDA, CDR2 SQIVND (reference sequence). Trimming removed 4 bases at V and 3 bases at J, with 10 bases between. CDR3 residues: CASSRTVGYEQYF. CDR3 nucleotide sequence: TGTGCCAGTAGTAGGACAGTGGGCTACGAGCAGTACTTC. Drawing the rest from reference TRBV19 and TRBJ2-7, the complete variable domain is DGGITQSPKYLFRKEGQNVTLSCEQNLNHDAMYWYRQDPGQGLRLIYYSQIVNDFQKGDIAEGYSVSREKKESFPLTVTSAQKNPTAFYLCASSRTVGYEQYFGPGTRLTVT.

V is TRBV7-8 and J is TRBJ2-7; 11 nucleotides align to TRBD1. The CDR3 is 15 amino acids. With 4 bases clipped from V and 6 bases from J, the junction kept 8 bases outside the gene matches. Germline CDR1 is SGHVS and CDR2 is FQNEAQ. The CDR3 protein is CASSWTGGAQSEQYF. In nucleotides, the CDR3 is TGTGCCAGCAGCTGGACAGGGGGCGCGCAATCCGAGCAGTACTTC.

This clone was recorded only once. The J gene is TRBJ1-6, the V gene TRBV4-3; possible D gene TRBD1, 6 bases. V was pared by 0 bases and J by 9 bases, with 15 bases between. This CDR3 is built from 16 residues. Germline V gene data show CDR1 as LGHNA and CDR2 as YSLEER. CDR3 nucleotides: TGCGCCAGCAGCCAAGATGGGTCTAAAGGGGGTTCACCCCTCCACTTT. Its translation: CASSQDGSKGGSPLHF.

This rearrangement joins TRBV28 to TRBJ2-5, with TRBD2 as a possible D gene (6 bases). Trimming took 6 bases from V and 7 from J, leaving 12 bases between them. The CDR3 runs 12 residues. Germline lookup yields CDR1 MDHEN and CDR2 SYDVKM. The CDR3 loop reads CASRGLGGTQYF. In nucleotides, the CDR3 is TGTGCCAGCAGGGGCCTCGGGGGGACCCAGTACTTC.

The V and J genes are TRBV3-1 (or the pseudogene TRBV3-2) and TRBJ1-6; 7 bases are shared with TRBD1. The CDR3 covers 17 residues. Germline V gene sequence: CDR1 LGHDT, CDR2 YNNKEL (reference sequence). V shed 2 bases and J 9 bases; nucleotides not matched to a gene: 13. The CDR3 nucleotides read TGTGCCAGCAGCCAACTTGGAGCAGGGGGATCTTCTTCACCCCTCCACTTT. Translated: CASSQLGAGGSSSPLHF.

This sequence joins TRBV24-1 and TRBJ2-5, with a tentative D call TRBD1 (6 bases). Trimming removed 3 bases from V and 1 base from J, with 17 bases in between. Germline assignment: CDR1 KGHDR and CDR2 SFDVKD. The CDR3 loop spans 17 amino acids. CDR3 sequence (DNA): TGTGCCACCAGTGATCGAAAGACAGGCCCTTTCCAAGAGACCCAGTACTTC. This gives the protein CATSDRKTGPFQETQYF.

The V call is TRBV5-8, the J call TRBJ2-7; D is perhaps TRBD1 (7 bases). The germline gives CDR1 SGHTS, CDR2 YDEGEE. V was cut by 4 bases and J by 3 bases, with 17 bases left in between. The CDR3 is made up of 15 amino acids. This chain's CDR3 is CASSGGGGVNYEQYF. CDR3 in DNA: TGTGCCAGCAGCGGAGGGGGCGGGGTGAACTACGAGCAGTACTTC.

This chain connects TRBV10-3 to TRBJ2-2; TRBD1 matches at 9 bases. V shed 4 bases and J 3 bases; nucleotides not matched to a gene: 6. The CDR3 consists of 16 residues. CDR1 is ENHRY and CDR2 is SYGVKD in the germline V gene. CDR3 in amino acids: CAISGDREADTGELFF. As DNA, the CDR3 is TGTGCCATCAGTGGGGACAGGGAAGCGGACACCGGGGAGCTGTTTTTT.

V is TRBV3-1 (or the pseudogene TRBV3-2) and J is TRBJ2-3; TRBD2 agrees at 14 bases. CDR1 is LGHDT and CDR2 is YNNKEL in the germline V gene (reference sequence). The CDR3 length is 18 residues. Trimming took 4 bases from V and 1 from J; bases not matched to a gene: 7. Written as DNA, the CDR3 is TGTGCCAGCAGCCCCGGGACTAGCGGGAGAAAGGGCACAGATACGCAGTATTTT. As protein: CASSPGTSGRKGTDTQYF.

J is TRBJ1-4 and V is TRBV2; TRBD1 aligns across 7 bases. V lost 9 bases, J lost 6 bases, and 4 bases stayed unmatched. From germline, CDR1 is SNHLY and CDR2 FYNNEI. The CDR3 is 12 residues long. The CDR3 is CARGTEDEKLFF. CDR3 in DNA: TGTGCCAGAGGGACAGAAGATGAAAAACTGTTTTTT.

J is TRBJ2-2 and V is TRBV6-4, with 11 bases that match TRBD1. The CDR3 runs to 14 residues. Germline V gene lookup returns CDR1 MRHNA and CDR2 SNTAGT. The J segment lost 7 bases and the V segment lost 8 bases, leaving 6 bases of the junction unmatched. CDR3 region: CASAPGQGVGELFF. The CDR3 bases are TGTGCCAGCGCTCCGGGACAGGGGGTCGGGGAGCTGTTTTTT.

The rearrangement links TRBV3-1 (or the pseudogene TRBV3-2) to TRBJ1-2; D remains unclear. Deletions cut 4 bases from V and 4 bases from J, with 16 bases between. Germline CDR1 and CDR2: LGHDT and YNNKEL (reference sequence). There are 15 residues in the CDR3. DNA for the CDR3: TGTGCCAGCAGCCCTGACTCCGGAAATCCCTATGGCTACACCTTC. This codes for CASSPDSGNPYGYTF.

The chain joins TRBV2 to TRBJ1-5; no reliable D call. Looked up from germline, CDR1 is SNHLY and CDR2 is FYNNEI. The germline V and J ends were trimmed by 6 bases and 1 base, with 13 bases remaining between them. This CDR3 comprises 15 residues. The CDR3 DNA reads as TGTGCCAGCAGATTCGGACTTGTCAGCAATCAGCCCCAGCATTTT. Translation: CASRFGLVSNQPQHF.

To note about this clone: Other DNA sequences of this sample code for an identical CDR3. This chain's CDR3 is CASSQGRGDQPQHF. Written as DNA, the CDR3 is TGCGCCAGCAGCCAAGGCAGGGGCGATCAGCCCCAGCATTTT. V usage is TRBV4-3 and J usage is TRBJ1-5; D is possibly TRBD1 (6 bases). Germline CDR1 reads LGHNA; CDR2 reads YSLEER. V dropped 1 base and J dropped 5 bases, with 9 bases sitting between them. This CDR3 has 14 residues.

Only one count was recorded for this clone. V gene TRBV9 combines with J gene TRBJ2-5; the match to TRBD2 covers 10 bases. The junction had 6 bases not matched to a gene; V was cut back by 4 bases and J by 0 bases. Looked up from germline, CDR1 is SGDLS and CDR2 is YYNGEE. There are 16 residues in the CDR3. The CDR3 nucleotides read TGTGCCAGCAGCCCAGGACTAGCGGAGTACCAAGAGACCCAGTACTTC. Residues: CASSPGLAEYQETQYF.

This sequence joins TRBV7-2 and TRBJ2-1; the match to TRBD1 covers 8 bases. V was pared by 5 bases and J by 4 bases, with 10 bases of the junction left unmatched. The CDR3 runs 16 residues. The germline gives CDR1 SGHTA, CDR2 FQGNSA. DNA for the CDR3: TGTGCCAGCAGCCCAACCTCGACAGGGGCGTACAATGAGCAGTTCTTC. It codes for CASSPTSTGAYNEQFF.

Written as DNA, the CDR3 is TGTGCCAGCAGCTTAGTTCGGTGGGGGGGGCTCCAGGGAGATACGCAGTATTTT. Its translation is CASSLVRWGGLQGDTQYF. The chain combines TRBV7-2 with TRBJ2-3; TRBD2 might be the D (7 bases). V lost 1 base, J lost 5 bases, and 22 bases lay in between. Germline-derived CDR1 and CDR2 are SGHTA and FQGNSA. This CDR3 is built from 18 residues.

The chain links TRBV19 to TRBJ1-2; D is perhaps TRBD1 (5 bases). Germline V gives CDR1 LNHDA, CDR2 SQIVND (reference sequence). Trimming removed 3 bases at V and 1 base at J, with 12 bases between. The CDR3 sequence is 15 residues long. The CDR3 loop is CASSIERGGNYGYTF. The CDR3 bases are TGTGCCAGTAGTATCGAGAGGGGAGGTAACTATGGCTACACCTTC. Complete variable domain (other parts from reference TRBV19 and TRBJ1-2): DGGITQSPKYLFRKEGQNVTLSCEQNLNHDAMYWYRQDPGQGLRLIYYSQIVNDFQKGDIAEGYSVSREKKESFPLTVTSAQKNPTAFYLCASSIERGGNYGYTFGSGTRLTVV.

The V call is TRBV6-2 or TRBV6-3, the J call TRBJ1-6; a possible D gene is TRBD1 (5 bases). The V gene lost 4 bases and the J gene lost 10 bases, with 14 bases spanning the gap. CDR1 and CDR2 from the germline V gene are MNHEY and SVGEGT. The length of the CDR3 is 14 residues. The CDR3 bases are TGTGCCAGCAGTTGGGCAGGGCTAGGCTCACCCCTCCACTTT. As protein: CASSWAGLGSPLHF.